A selection of T cell receptor beta chains follows, all from one sample in a study of CD8+ T cells in alopecia areata. Only in-frame clones appear in the TCRdb table, and some are missing; sequencing was by immunoSEQ multiplex PCR. The table lists over 150,000 clones, almost 65% of them singletons. The sequenced sample was CD4+ T cells sorted from blood, obtained at week 0. The receptors originated from a human donor with alopecia areata. Both conserved end residues are part of each CDR3. A D gene is named only where the DNA matches it firmly. Size values are once, few and many counts, or a class for expanded clones, and some rows have none.

NA,NA,11,TRBJ1-2,TRBV29-1,CSLGDAYGYTF,TGCAGCCTTGGGGATGCTTATGGCTACACCTTC
NA,NA,16,TRBJ1-1,TRBV10-2,CASSEIAGLMNTEAFF,TGCGCCAGCAGTGAAATTGCGGGCCTCATGAACACTGAAGCTTTCTTT
NA,once,12,TRBJ1-1,TRBV2,CASRDTNTEAFF,TGTGCCAGCAGAGATACGAACACTGAAGCTTTCTTT
NA,NA,15,TRBJ1-2,TRBV18,CASSPKRGNTYGYTF,TGTGCCAGCTCACCCAAGCGAGGGAACACATATGGCTACACCTTC
NA,NA,15,TRBJ2-2,TRBV5-1,CASSFLGVDTGELFF,TGCGCCAGCAGCTTCCTAGGGGTCGACACCGGGGAGCTGTTTTTT
NA,NA,13,TRBJ1-2,TRBV27,CASSSGDRYGYTF,TGTGCCAGCAGTTCAGGGGACCGCTATGGCTACACCTTC
NA,NA,14,TRBJ1-2,TRBV11-2,CASSSSPTDYGYTF,TGTGCCAGCAGCTCTAGCCCCACCGACTATGGCTACACCTTC
NA,NA,13,TRBJ1-5,TRBV28,CASRWTVNQPQHF,TGTGCCAGCAGGTGGACTGTTAATCAGCCCCAGCATTTT
NA,NA,14,TRBJ2-1,TRBV11-2,CASSLRLVRDEQFF,TGTGCCAGCAGCTTAAGGCTAGTGAGAGATGAGCAGTTCTTC
NA,few,14,TRBJ1-1,TRBV19,CASSIASSGTEAFF,TGTGCCAGTAGTATAGCGTCCTCGGGTACTGAAGCTTTCTTT
NA,NA,18,TRBJ1-1,TRBV30,CAWSGGRGWVISDTEAFF,TGTGCCTGGAGTGGGGGTCGGGGATGGGTTATATCGGACACTGAAGCTTTCTTT
NA,NA,13,TRBJ2-7,TRBV5-1,CASSTGSSYEQYF,TGCGCCAGCAGCACAGGGAGCTCCTACGAGCAGTACTTC
NA,NA,14,TRBJ2-4,TRBV9,CASSVVVMLWQGHF,TGTGCCAGCAGCGTAGTAGTGATGCTCTGGCAGGGGCATTTC
NA,NA,14,TRBJ2-7,TRBV7-6,CASSLQEGPYEQYF,TGTGCCAGCAGCTTACAAGAAGGGCCCTACGAGCAGTACTTC
NA,NA,12,TRBJ1-2,TRBV29-1,CSVEQGPGGYTF,TGCAGCGTTGAACAGGGTCCGGGTGGCTACACCTTC
NA,NA,12,TRBJ2-1,TRBV9,CASSVSYNEQFF,TGTGCCAGCAGCGTAAGCTACAATGAGCAGTTCTTC
NA,NA,13,TRBJ1-5,TRBV30,CAWSETSNQPQHF,TGTGCCTGGAGTGAGACTAGCAATCAGCCCCAGCATTTT
TRBD2,NA,14,TRBJ2-3,TRBV6-6,CASSRGGGTDTQYF,TGTGCCAGCAGCCGGGGGGGCGGCACAGATACGCAGTATTTT
TRBD1,NA,12,TRBJ2-7,TRBV7-9,CATGTGPYEQYF,TGTGCCACCGGGACAGGGCCCTACGAGCAGTACTTC
NA,NA,14,TRBJ2-4,TRBV5-1,CASSIEFPKNIQYF,TGCGCCAGCAGCATAGAATTTCCCAAAAACATTCAGTACTTC
TRBD1,NA,14,TRBJ1-1,TRBV29-1,CSVEKQGMNTEAFF,TGCAGCGTTGAAAAACAGGGGATGAACACTGAAGCTTTCTTT
NA,NA,13,TRBJ2-7,TRBV30,CAWSRIGGTEQYF,TGTGCCTGGAGTCGCATCGGGGGTACCGAGCAGTACTTC
TRBD1,few,14,TRBJ2-2,TRBV29-1,CSVRRGSSDGELFF,TGCAGCGTCCGCAGGGGGTCCTCGGACGGGGAGCTGTTTTTT
TRBD2,once,15,TRBJ2-3,TRBV2,CASRETSISADTQYF,TGTGCCAGCAGGGAGACTAGCATAAGCGCAGATACGCAGTATTTT
NA,few,14,TRBJ1-2,TRBV30,CAWSGSASKNGYTF,TGTGCCTGGAGTGGGTCGGCCTCGAAGAATGGCTACACCTTC
NA,NA,13,TRBJ2-5,TRBV5-1,CASSLGWGETQYF,TGCGCCAGCAGCTTGGGATGGGGCGAGACCCAGTACTTC
TRBD1,NA,15,TRBJ1-6,TRBV30,CAWTGQDPYNSPLHF,TGTGCCTGGACCGGACAGGACCCGTATAATTCACCCCTCCACTTT
TRBD1,few,12,TRBJ1-5,TRBV10-3,CAIRGQNQPQHF,TGTGCCATCAGGGGACAGAATCAGCCCCAGCATTTT
NA,NA,12,TRBJ1-5,TRBV29-1,CSVQQGNQPQHF,TGCAGCGTTCAACAGGGTAATCAGCCCCAGCATTTT
NA,NA,13,TRBJ2-7,TRBV15,CATSRQGGGEQYF,TGTGCCACCAGCAGACAGGGGGGTGGCGAGCAGTACTTC
TRBD1,NA,13,TRBJ2-7,TRBV29-1,CSVDGDRGREQYF,TGCAGCGTTGACGGGGACAGGGGTCGCGAGCAGTACTTC
NA,NA,13,TRBJ2-3,TRBV15,CATDAGPGDTQYF,TGTGCCACCGACGCCGGACCGGGTGATACGCAGTATTTT
NA,once,11,TRBJ1-1,TRBV29-1,CSVDRGDEAFF,TGCAGCGTTGATAGGGGAGATGAAGCTTTCTTT
NA,NA,15,TRBJ2-7,TRBV15,CATSRGVERTYEQYF,TGTGCCACCAGCAGGGGTGTCGAACGAACCTACGAGCAGTACTTC
NA,NA,11,TRBJ2-3,TRBV29-1,CSVGHTDTQYF,TGCAGCGTGGGCCACACAGATACGCAGTATTTT
TRBD1,NA,14,TRBJ2-6,TRBV29-1,CSVDTGVGANVLTF,TGCAGCGTTGACACAGGGGTTGGGGCCAACGTCCTGACTTTC
NA,NA,13,TRBJ1-1,TRBV5-1,CASSLAGVDEAFF,TGCGCCAGCAGCTTGGCGGGGGTGGACGAAGCTTTCTTT
NA,NA,15,TRBJ1-4,TRBV7-6,CASSLSHPTNEKLFF,TGTGCCAGCAGCTTATCCCACCCAACTAATGAAAAACTGTTTTTT
NA,NA,15,TRBJ1-2,TRBV5-6,CASSGLGGDPYGYTF,TGTGCCAGCAGCGGACTCGGGGGGGACCCCTATGGCTACACCTTC
NA,few,11,TRBJ2-5,TRBV7-8,CASSSQETQYF,TGTGCCAGCAGCTCCCAAGAGACCCAGTACTTC
NA,NA,14,TRBJ1-5,TRBV30,CAWSRGLSNQPQHF,TGTGCCTGGAGTCGGGGACTTAGCAATCAGCCCCAGCATTTT
NA,NA,14,TRBJ2-3,TRBV7-3,CASSSGLSTDTQYF,TGTGCCAGCAGTTCCGGACTGAGCACAGATACGCAGTATTTT
TRBD1,NA,15,TRBJ2-3,TRBV29-1,CSAARDRVATDTQYF,TGCAGCGCGGCACGGGACAGGGTGGCGACAGATACGCAGTATTTT
NA,NA,15,TRBJ2-3,TRBV9,CASSPGGISTDTQYF,TGTGCCAGCAGCCCCGGTGGGATTAGTACGGATACGCAGTATTTT
NA,NA,16,TRBJ2-7,TRBV11-1,CASSLAGHWPGNEQYF,TGTGCCAGCAGCTTAGCAGGACACTGGCCTGGCAACGAGCAGTACTTC
TRBD1,NA,14,TRBJ1-6,TRBV29-1,CSVEPGQSNSPLHF,TGCAGCGTCGAGCCGGGACAGAGTAATTCACCCCTCCACTTT
TRBD1,NA,14,TRBJ1-2,TRBV29-1,CSVVRQGDLYGYTF,TGCAGCGTTGTCAGACAGGGGGATCTCTATGGCTACACCTTC
TRBD2,few,14,TRBJ2-5,TRBV11-2,CASSLDILAGTQYF,TGTGCCAGCAGCTTAGATATCCTAGCGGGGACCCAGTACTTC
NA,NA,12,TRBJ2-7,TRBV29-1,CSVEGGGFEQYF,TGCAGCGTTGAAGGAGGCGGGTTCGAGCAGTACTTC
NA,NA,13,TRBJ2-7,TRBV10-3,CAITRDTVSEQYF,TGTGCCATCACCCGGGACACGGTGAGCGAGCAGTACTTC